This T cell receptor beta chain comes out of a study of shared clonotypes between healthy human individuals. General study findings and limits: Non-shared clonotypes displayed generation probabilities falling below those of clonotypes present in all four donors. With several donors compared, around 5.4% of naive CD4 clonotypes were shared.

Regarding this clone: Its cognate antigen is unknown.

Replicate sorted-subset PCRs were loaded with around 220 ng DNA, 31,000 or so T cell genomes. The data were produced by immunoSEQ multiplex PCR, yet TCRdb's version contains in-frame clones alone and is incomplete. Of 2,500,000 or so clones in the sample, roughly 90% were seen once. This TCR was sampled from a man aged 18 to 30 in good health. Some clones in this sample may be carry-over from other donors' samples. Sequencing used naive CD4+ T cells from PBMCs. Subset meaning: CD45RA+ positively selected.

CDR3 protein: CSVGEGAKETQYF. The CDR3 region has the DNA TGCAGCGTTGGAGAGGGGGCGAAGGAGACCCAGTACTTC. The chain links TRBV29-1 to TRBJ2-5; 7 nucleotides match TRBD1. Germline CDR1 and CDR2: SQVTM and ANQGSEA. The CDR3 runs 13 residues. Trimming took 4 bases from V and 5 from J; bases not matched to a gene: 7. Supplemented by reference TRBV29-1 and TRBJ2-5, the full variable domain reads SAVISQKPSRDICQRGTSLTIQCQVDSQVTMMFWYRQQPGQSLTLIATANQGSEATYESGFVIDKFPISRPNLTFSTLTVSNMSPEDSSIYLCSVGEGAKETQYFGPGTRLLVL.